Detailed here is one T cell receptor beta chain. The data stem from a study of blood T cell repertoires in COVID-19. Only in-frame clones appear in the TCRdb table, and some are missing; sequencing was by immunoSEQ multiplex PCR. Among around 270,000 clones listed, 85% to 90% were seen once. With 5 bases removed from V and 12 bases from J, the gap between germline ends came to 13 bases. Germline CDR1 is LGHNT and CDR2 is FRNRAP. This CDR3 is 11 amino acids long. The V and J genes are TRBV12-5 and TRBJ1-2; D gene ambiguous. The sequencing input was peripheral blood. The TCR was taken from a man aged 35-49 years with acute or convalescent COVID-19. The CDR3 loop is CASGINPLDTF. The CDR3 DNA is TGTGCTAGTGGTATTAATCCCCTCGACACCTTC.